This TCR beta chain stems from a study of blood T cell repertoires in COVID-19. Study details: Samples taken during acute and convalescent COVID-19 were collected in the United States, Italy and Spain. The analysed material was cDNA or gDNA that came from T cells, B-cell-depleted T cells, or PBMCs.

The assay was immunoSEQ multiplex PCR, and TCRdb's table has in-frame clones only and misses some. The profile shows around 100,000 clones, roughly 79% of them singletons. The V gene's germline CDR1 is KGHSH and CDR2 LQKENI. CDR3 size: 14 residues. Unmatched junction bases numbered 7, after V lost 5 bases and J lost 7 bases. This chain uses TRBV18 with TRBJ1-5; 8 nucleotides match TRBD1. Sample: peripheral blood. This clonotype was obtained from a man between 65 and 85 years old with active or convalescent COVID-19. The CDR3 DNA follows: TGTGCCAGCTCATCCCAGGGGGCGCGGCAGCCCCAGCATTTT. As protein: CASSSQGARQPQHF.